This T cell receptor beta chain was sequenced during a study of tumor-infiltrating lymphocytes in primary liver carcinoma. The authors took blood RNA from unsorted whole blood and also extracted germline DNA. cDNA specific to TCR beta was made from 450 to 500 ng of total RNA, with a constant-region primer employed for priming. Library construction for TCR beta comprised three nested multiplex PCR rounds performed with slightly modified ARM-PCR. TCRdb analysed the multiplex PCR reads with MiXCR anew, one entry per CDR3 protein. The data contain approximately 330,000 distinct CDR3 sequences, less than 70% of them singletons. Regarding the study as a whole: Reduced overlap was seen in tumor-adjacent and tumor-blood pairs versus tumor region pairs.

This clonotype was picked up many times. Its antigen is not known. The receptor was derived from a man between 40 and 49 years old with primary liver carcinoma and hepatitis B virus infection. Sequenced input: peripheral blood.

The CDR3 DNA follows: TGTGCCAGCAGCCCACCCGGGACTAGTCGGTACAATGAGCAGTTCTTC. This translates into CASSPPGTSRYNEQFF. V usage is TRBV5-4 and J usage is TRBJ2-1, with TRBD2 matching over 8 bases. The junction had 10 bases not matched to a gene; V was cut back by 4 bases and J by 4 bases. The germline gives CDR1 SGHNT, CDR2 YYREEE (reference sequence). This CDR3 region has 16 residues.